Listed below are T cell receptor beta chains from one sample, sequenced in a study of graft-versus-host responses after intestinal transplantation. TCRdb keeps only in-frame clones here, not all; method: immunoSEQ multiplex PCR. The top ten clones hold 16% of a sample with about 97,000 clones, around 90% of them seen once. The starting material was PBMCs, obtained about 450 days after intestinal transplant. Receptors were obtained from a human patient who received an intestinal transplant, so some T cells may come from the graft donor. CDR3s include the opening cysteine and the closing phenylalanine or tryptophan. The D gene is left open where the match is weak. Where a row states a size, it is once, few, many or the class of an expanded clone; other rows omit it.

CDR3 length: 11; clone size: -; V gene: TRBV6-5; D gene: -; J gene: TRBJ1-2; CDR3 protein: CASRANYGYTF; CDR3 DNA: TGTGCCAGCCGGGCCAACTATGGCTACACCTTC
CDR3 length: 14; clone size: few; V gene: TRBV7-6; D gene: -; J gene: TRBJ2-5; CDR3 protein: CASSLSSLGETQYF; CDR3 DNA: TGTGCCAGCAGCCTTTCCTCCCTCGGAGAGACCCAGTACTTC
CDR3 length: 16; clone size: -; V gene: TRBV6-5; D gene: -; J gene: TRBJ2-4; CDR3 protein: CASSYGGEIAKNIQYF; CDR3 DNA: TGTGCCAGCAGTTACGGCGGGGAGATAGCCAAAAACATTCAGTACTTC
CDR3 length: 16; clone size: -; V gene: TRBV5-1; D gene: TRBD2; J gene: TRBJ2-1; CDR3 protein: CASRAPGLAGYNEQFF; CDR3 DNA: TGCGCCAGCAGAGCACCGGGACTAGCGGGGTACAATGAGCAGTTCTTC
CDR3 length: 11; clone size: -; V gene: TRBV10-3; D gene: -; J gene: TRBJ1-1; CDR3 protein: CAVMGRGEAFF; CDR3 DNA: TGTGCCGTCATGGGGCGGGGTGAAGCTTTCTTT
CDR3 length: 14; clone size: few; V gene: TRBV10-2; D gene: -; J gene: TRBJ1-2; CDR3 protein: CASSESTGGNGYTF; CDR3 DNA: TGCGCCAGCAGTGAGTCGACGGGGGGAAATGGCTACACCTTC
CDR3 length: 15; clone size: -; V gene: TRBV29-1; D gene: TRBD1; J gene: TRBJ1-2; CDR3 protein: CSVNGPGQTSYGYTF; CDR3 DNA: TGCAGCGTTAACGGACCGGGACAGACCTCCTATGGCTACACCTTC
CDR3 length: 18; clone size: -; V gene: TRBV5-4; D gene: TRBD1; J gene: TRBJ2-7; CDR3 protein: CASSFDRDRVKGSYEQYF; CDR3 DNA: TGTGCCAGCAGCTTTGATCGGGACAGGGTCAAGGGATCCTACGAGCAGTACTTC
CDR3 length: 14; clone size: -; V gene: TRBV5-1; D gene: -; J gene: TRBJ1-5; CDR3 protein: CASSLGGANQPQHF; CDR3 DNA: TGCGCCAGCAGCTTGGGGGGGGCGAATCAGCCCCAGCATTTT
CDR3 length: 11; clone size: -; V gene: TRBV20-1; D gene: -; J gene: TRBJ1-1; CDR3 protein: CSAPDSSEAFF; CDR3 DNA: TGCAGTGCTCCAGACTCCTCTGAAGCTTTCTTT
CDR3 length: 17; clone size: -; V gene: TRBV10-3; D gene: TRBD2; J gene: TRBJ2-1; CDR3 protein: CAISERGSGGTYNEQFF; CDR3 DNA: TGTGCCATCAGTGAGCGTGGTAGCGGGGGGACATACAATGAGCAGTTCTTC
CDR3 length: 16; clone size: -; V gene: TRBV5-6; D gene: TRBD1; J gene: TRBJ1-3; CDR3 protein: CASSPSDRASGNTIYF; CDR3 DNA: TGTGCCAGCAGCCCCTCGGACAGGGCCTCTGGAAACACCATATATTTT
CDR3 length: 14; clone size: -; V gene: TRBV23-1; D gene: -; J gene: TRBJ2-1; CDR3 protein: CASSRILGYNEQFF; CDR3 DNA: TGCGCCAGCAGCCGAATCCTGGGGTACAATGAGCAGTTCTTC
CDR3 length: 16; clone size: -; V gene: TRBV7-2; D gene: -; J gene: TRBJ2-7; CDR3 protein: CASSPPGGGWSYEQYF; CDR3 DNA: TGTGCCAGCAGCCCACCCGGTGGAGGGTGGTCCTACGAGCAGTACTTC
CDR3 length: 17; clone size: -; V gene: TRBV7-8; D gene: TRBD2; J gene: TRBJ2-1; CDR3 protein: CASTFFPSGRGGHEQFF; CDR3 DNA: TGTGCCAGCACCTTTTTCCCTTCCGGGCGGGGGGGCCATGAGCAGTTCTTC
CDR3 length: 15; clone size: -; V gene: TRBV19; D gene: -; J gene: TRBJ2-7; CDR3 protein: CASSHSGTRRDEQYF; CDR3 DNA: TGTGCCAGTAGTCACTCCGGGACCCGACGCGACGAGCAGTACTTC
CDR3 length: 15; clone size: -; V gene: TRBV30; D gene: TRBD2; J gene: TRBJ2-1; CDR3 protein: CAWTSGGSSYNEQFF; CDR3 DNA: TGTGCCTGGACTAGCGGGGGCAGCTCCTACAATGAGCAGTTCTTC
CDR3 length: 12; clone size: -; V gene: TRBV11-2; D gene: -; J gene: TRBJ2-7; CDR3 protein: CASSRNTYEQYF; CDR3 DNA: TGTGCCAGCAGCCGGAACACCTACGAGCAGTACTTC
CDR3 length: 15; clone size: -; V gene: TRBV5-1; D gene: TRBD1; J gene: TRBJ2-2; CDR3 protein: CASGPAGQGTGELFF; CDR3 DNA: TGCGCCAGCGGACCCGCGGGACAGGGTACCGGGGAGCTGTTTTTT
CDR3 length: 16; clone size: -; V gene: TRBV5-1; D gene: -; J gene: TRBJ1-1; CDR3 protein: CASSLVGSGGGTEAFF; CDR3 DNA: TGCGCCAGCAGCTTGGTAGGTTCCGGGGGCGGCACTGAAGCTTTCTTT
CDR3 length: 14; clone size: -; V gene: TRBV7-9; D gene: TRBD1; J gene: TRBJ1-2; CDR3 protein: CASSFDRGAYGYTF; CDR3 DNA: TGTGCCAGCAGCTTTGACAGGGGAGCCTATGGCTACACCTTC
CDR3 length: 13; clone size: -; V gene: TRBV6-5; D gene: -; J gene: TRBJ1-1; CDR3 protein: CASSLSLWTEAFF; CDR3 DNA: TGTGCCAGCAGTTTGTCTCTATGGACTGAAGCTTTCTTT
CDR3 length: 11; clone size: -; V gene: TRBV20-1; D gene: -; J gene: TRBJ1-2; CDR3 protein: CSAPGLYGYTF; CDR3 DNA: TGCAGTGCTCCGGGGCTCTATGGCTACACCTTC
CDR3 length: 14; clone size: -; V gene: TRBV6-1; D gene: TRBD2; J gene: TRBJ2-5; CDR3 protein: CASSMLAGSETQYF; CDR3 DNA: TGTGCCAGCAGTATGCTAGCGGGGTCTGAGACCCAGTACTTC
CDR3 length: 18; clone size: -; V gene: TRBV19; D gene: TRBD1; J gene: TRBJ2-2; CDR3 protein: CASSIGQGKVPNTGELFF; CDR3 DNA: TGTGCCAGTAGTATTGGACAGGGAAAGGTTCCGAACACCGGGGAGCTGTTTTTT
CDR3 length: 16; clone size: -; V gene: TRBV5-4; D gene: TRBD2; J gene: TRBJ2-3; CDR3 protein: CASSPRLAGHTDTQYF; CDR3 DNA: TGTGCCAGCAGCCCCAGACTAGCGGGACACACAGATACGCAGTATTTT
CDR3 length: 13; clone size: -; V gene: TRBV6-5; D gene: -; J gene: TRBJ1-1; CDR3 protein: CASSYDGNTEAFF; CDR3 DNA: TGTGCCAGCAGTTACGACGGGAACACTGAAGCTTTCTTT
CDR3 length: 13; clone size: -; V gene: TRBV2; D gene: -; J gene: TRBJ1-1; CDR3 protein: CASRDTENTEAFF; CDR3 DNA: TGTGCCAGCAGAGACACAGAAAACACTGAAGCTTTCTTT
CDR3 length: 15; clone size: -; V gene: TRBV5-8; D gene: TRBD1; J gene: TRBJ1-4; CDR3 protein: CASSPQGEVNEKLFF; CDR3 DNA: TGTGCCAGCAGCCCCCAGGGGGAGGTTAATGAAAAACTGTTTTTT
CDR3 length: 14; clone size: -; V gene: TRBV7-3; D gene: TRBD1; J gene: TRBJ1-1; CDR3 protein: CASSSDRGTTEAFF; CDR3 DNA: TGTGCCAGCAGCTCAGACAGGGGTACCACTGAAGCTTTCTTT
CDR3 length: 15; clone size: few; V gene: TRBV7-9; D gene: -; J gene: TRBJ1-5; CDR3 protein: CASSLSGVSYQPQHF; CDR3 DNA: TGTGCCAGCAGCTTGTCAGGGGTCTCCTATCAGCCCCAGCATTTT
CDR3 length: 15; clone size: -; V gene: TRBV18; D gene: -; J gene: TRBJ2-7; CDR3 protein: CASSPPGKPTGEQYF; CDR3 DNA: TGTGCCAGCTCACCACCGGGAAAACCCACTGGTGAGCAGTACTTC
CDR3 length: 13; clone size: -; V gene: TRBV12-5; D gene: TRBD1; J gene: TRBJ1-2; CDR3 protein: CASRTGEDYGYTF; CDR3 DNA: TGTGCTAGCCGGACAGGGGAAGACTATGGCTACACCTTC
CDR3 length: 14; clone size: -; V gene: TRBV6-5; D gene: TRBD1; J gene: TRBJ2-7; CDR3 protein: CASSYRQGAREQYF; CDR3 DNA: TGTGCCAGCAGTTACCGACAGGGGGCGCGGGAGCAGTACTTC